This T cell receptor (beta chain) appears in the sequencing data of a study of long-term antiretroviral therapy in people with HIV. The CDR3 consists of 15 residues. Germline lookup yields CDR1 SEHNR and CDR2 FQNEAQ (reference sequence). Between the trimmed V and J ends, which lost 3 bases and 4 bases, there was a span of 15 bases. immunoSEQ v3.0 was run at survey level. Profiled with immunoSEQ multiplex PCR; TCRdb holds only in-frame clones, not every one. Of about 29,000 clones in the sample, about 81% were seen once. DNA was extracted from approximately 1-10 million thawed cryopreserved PBMC. The chain has TRBV7-9 and TRBJ1-1; possibly TRBD1 for D (6 bases). The sequenced sample was unsorted PBMCs, obtained 2.9 years after starting antiretroviral therapy. The receptor's source is a man between 50 and 59 years old with HIV. CDR3 bases: TGTGCCAGCAGCTTTAGTGGGAGGGGGGGCACTGAAGCTTTCTTT. It specifies CASSFSGRGGTEAFF.